One sample yielded the 25 T cell receptor beta chains listed below, sequenced in a study of blood T cell repertoires in COVID-19. The repertoire was sequenced with immunoSEQ multiplex PCR; TCRdb's copy has only in-frame clones and lacks some. The table has 220,000 or so clones, around 88% seen once. Material for sequencing was PBMCs or T cells enriched from blood (not recorded which). All receptors derive from a woman between 45 and 60 years old who had recovered from COVID-19.

The chain joins TRBV28 to TRBJ1-5, with 9 bases that match TRBD1. The CDR3 sequence is 15 residues long. The germline V gene encodes CDR1 MDHEN and CDR2 SYDVKM. V lost 9 bases and J lost 2; bases outside the gene matches: 8. The CDR3 DNA reads TGTGCCAGTACAGGGGGCCTGAGGGGCAATCAGCCCCAGCATTTT. It is translated as CASTGGLRGNQPQHF.

The chain uses TRBV28 and TRBJ2-7; 9 positions agree with TRBD2. The CDR3 is 15 amino acids. Trimming at V came to 11 bases and at J to 4 bases, leaving 15 bases not matched to a gene. CDR1 is MDHEN and CDR2 is SYDVKM in the germline V gene. In DNA form, the CDR3 reads TGTGCCGGGCGTCGGGCGGGAGGGCCTATTTACGAGCAGTACTTC. Protein sequence: CAGRRAGGPIYEQYF.

V usage is TRBV5-1 and J usage is TRBJ2-7; 7 bases line up with TRBD2. The CDR3 contains 14 residues. CDR1 and CDR2 (germline): SGHRS, YFSETQ. The junction had 9 bases not matched to a gene; V was cut back by 7 bases and J by 2 bases. This CDR3 reads CASHDPSGTYEQYF. CDR3 nucleotide sequence: TGCGCCAGCCACGATCCTAGCGGTACCTACGAGCAGTACTTC. Complete variable domain (other parts from reference TRBV5-1 and TRBJ2-7): KAGVTQTPRYLIKTRGQQVTLSCSPISGHRSVSWYQQTPGQGLQFLFEYFSETQRNKGNFPGRFSGRQFSNSRSEMNVSTLELGDSALYLCASHDPSGTYEQYFGPGTRLTVT.

In its sample, this clone was seen a few times. This sequence joins TRBV5-6 and TRBJ1-6, with D hard to call. Trimming shortened V by 1 base and J by 0 bases, and 14 bases separated the two germline ends. CDR3 size: 18 residues. CDR1 SGHDT and CDR2 YYEEEE come from the germline V gene. CDR3 in DNA: TGTGCCAGCAGCTTGTGGGCGGGAGGGAGCTCCTATAATTCACCCCTCCACTTT. The encoded protein is CASSLWAGGSSYNSPLHF.

The chain recombines TRBV2 with TRBJ1-2, with D possibly matching TRBD1 (6 bases). CDR1 and CDR2 (germline): SNHLY, FYNNEI. The CDR3 length is 13 residues. The V and J ends lost 7 bases and 8 bases respectively, with 17 bases between them. CDR3 protein: CASNPEKGVGYTF. The CDR3 nucleotides read TGTGCCAGCAACCCGGAGAAGGGGGTCGGCTACACCTTC.

CDR3 DNA sequence: TGTGCCAGCAGCGGGGCGGTAGTCACAGATACGCAGTATTTT. This encodes CASSGAVVTDTQYF. The chain has TRBV14 and TRBJ2-3; D might be TRBD1 (5 bases). CDR3 size: 14 residues. Trimming took off 5 bases at V and 2 bases at J, with 11 bases between the two ends. Germline V CDR1 and CDR2: SGHDN, FVKESK.

This chain's CDR3 is CASSRRTSGVTDTQYF. The CDR3 coding sequence is TGTGCCAGCAGCCGCCGGACTAGCGGGGTCACAGATACGCAGTATTTT. This chain joins TRBV7-9 and TRBJ2-3, with 12 bases aligning to TRBD2. This CDR3 has 16 residues. V gave up 5 bases and J gave up 2 bases; unmatched junction bases: 5. Germline assignment: CDR1 SEHNR and CDR2 FQNEAQ (reference sequence).

The rearrangement joins TRBV18 to TRBJ2-7; TRBD1 might be the D (6 bases). Trimming took 1 base from V and 3 from J, leaving 16 bases between them. The CDR3 covers 16 residues. Germline V gene data show CDR1 as KGHSH and CDR2 as LQKENI. The CDR3 reads CASSPLGTNSNYEQYF. The CDR3 DNA reads TGTGCCAGCTCACCACTCGGGACAAACTCCAACTACGAGCAGTACTTC.

J is TRBJ1-6 and V is TRBV7-2; 10 bases align to TRBD1. V dropped 3 bases and J dropped 8; count of bases not matched to a gene: 10. The CDR3 runs 17 residues. CDR1 is SGHTA, CDR2 FQGNSA, per germline. The CDR3 DNA reads TGTGCCAGCAGCTTGACAGGGGGCGCAGTTCTGTATTCACCCCTCCACTTT. Amino acid sequence: CASSLTGGAVLYSPLHF.

V is TRBV15 and J is TRBJ1-4; tentatively, D is TRBD1 (5 bases). This CDR3 has 13 residues. CDR1 LNHNV and CDR2 YYDKDF come from the germline V gene (reference sequence). V lost 0 bases and J 10 bases, leaving 9 bases between the germline ends. The CDR3 loop reads CATSRDHTGKLFF. The CDR3 coding sequence is TGTGCCACCAGCAGAGATCACACAGGAAAACTGTTTTTT.

A note on this clone: The same CDR3 also results from other DNA sequences found in this sample. The genes are TRBV18 and TRBJ1-1, with 8 bases fitting TRBD1. Germline CDR1 and CDR2: KGHSH and LQKENI. The CDR3 consists of 14 residues. With V trimmed by 3 bases and J by 3 bases, 3 bases remained unmatched. The CDR3 coding sequence is TGTGCCAGCTCACCCCTACAGGGGGACACTGAAGCTTTCTTT. Protein: CASSPLQGDTEAFF.

This clone was counted a single time. The V and J genes are TRBV15 and TRBJ1-2; D is perhaps TRBD1 (6 bases). Trimming shortened V by 2 bases and J by 2 bases, and 12 bases separated the two germline ends. Germline values: CDR1 LNHNV, CDR2 YYDKDF (reference sequence). The CDR3 totals 15 residues. CDR3 DNA sequence: TGTGCCACCAGCAGAACCCGGGGGGCGAACTATGGCTACACCTTC. This encodes CATSRTRGANYGYTF. Combining the CDR3 with reference TRBV15 and TRBJ1-2 gives the whole variable domain DAMVIQNPRYQVTQFGKPVTLSCSQTLNHNVMYWYQQKSSQAPKLLFHYYDKDFNNEADTPDNFQSRRPNTSFCFLDIRSPGLGDTAMYLCATSRTRGANYGYTFGSGTRLTVV.

The sample holds one count of this clone. This chain joins TRBV5-1 and TRBJ2-4; TRBD2 might be the D (5 bases). Germline loops: CDR1 SGHRS, CDR2 YFSETQ. The CDR3 is 16 amino acids. The V and J ends lost 0 bases and 8 bases respectively, with 18 bases between them. CDR3 region: CASSLVSRSVGDIQYF. DNA for the CDR3: TGCGCCAGCAGCTTGGTGTCGCGATCGGTCGGGGACATTCAGTACTTC.

The chain recombines TRBV28 with TRBJ1-1; D perhaps matches TRBD1 (5 bases). V lost 5 bases, J lost 7 bases, and 17 bases lay in between. Per germline, CDR1 MDHEN and CDR2 SYDVKM. The CDR3 runs 14 residues. The CDR3 coding sequence is TGTGCCAGCAGTCTTAGGACCGCCGGGGGTGAAGCTTTCTTT. It yields the protein CASSLRTAGGEAFF.

The V and J genes are TRBV11-2 and TRBJ2-7, with 14 bases that match TRBD2. The CDR3 is 18 residues long. CDR1 and CDR2 (germline): SGHAT, FQNNGV. Unmatched junction bases numbered 9, after V lost 3 bases and J lost 2 bases. The CDR3 DNA is TGTGCCAGCAGCTTCGGACTAGCGGGGGGCCCTTCTACCTACGAGCAGTACTTC. It is translated as CASSFGLAGGPSTYEQYF.

V gene TRBV10-3 combines with J gene TRBJ2-1; 12 nucleotides align to TRBD1. The CDR3 runs 13 residues. With V trimmed by 8 bases and J by 8 bases, 4 bases remained unmatched. Per germline, CDR1 ENHRY and CDR2 SYGVKD. CDR3 loop: CAIEGTGGYEQFF. DNA of the CDR3: TGTGCCATCGAGGGGACAGGGGGCTATGAGCAGTTCTTC.

The V call is TRBV6-5, the J call TRBJ2-5; D may be TRBD1 (6 bases). V dropped 9 bases and J dropped 5 bases, with 16 bases sitting between them. The germline V gene encodes CDR1 MNHEY and CDR2 SVGAGI. This CDR3 comprises 13 residues. CDR3 in DNA: TGTGCCAGTTTTCGACAGGATCTGGAGACCCAGTACTTC. Its translation: CASFRQDLETQYF.

CDR3 coding DNA: TGTGCCAGCTCACCAGGGAGCTCTGGAAACACCATATATTTT. Protein product: CASSPGSSGNTIYF. The chain carries TRBV18 and TRBJ1-3; D remains unclear. Germline lookup yields CDR1 KGHSH and CDR2 LQKENI. This CDR3 is 14 amino acids long. V lost 2 bases, J lost 0 bases, and 5 bases lay in between.

The chain couples TRBV5-5 to TRBJ1-4; D gene uncertain. CDR3 length: 13 residues. V lost 0 bases to trimming and J lost 7 bases, with 7 bases between them. Germline CDR1 is SGHKS and CDR2 is YYEKEE (reference sequence). Here the CDR3 reads CASSLAPGEKLFF. CDR3 sequence (DNA): TGTGCCAGCAGCTTGGCCCCAGGTGAAAAACTGTTTTTT.

The V and J genes are TRBV5-1 and TRBJ2-3; D remains unclear. Trimming took 1 base from V and 2 from J, leaving 5 bases between them. Looked up from germline, CDR1 is SGHRS and CDR2 is YFSETQ. CDR3 size: 13 residues. CDR3 DNA: TGCGCCAGCAGCTTGCCTCCCACAGATACGCAGTATTTT. Residues: CASSLPPTDTQYF. Using reference TRBV5-1 and TRBJ2-3 for the parts outside the CDR3, the full variable domain is KAGVTQTPRYLIKTRGQQVTLSCSPISGHRSVSWYQQTPGQGLQFLFEYFSETQRNKGNFPGRFSGRQFSNSRSEMNVSTLELGDSALYLCASSLPPTDTQYFGPGTRLTVL.

The chain carries TRBV3-1 (or the pseudogene TRBV3-2) and TRBJ2-3, with D unclear. The CDR3 is 11 amino acids. Trimming cost V 4 bases and J 4 bases, with 3 bases left between them. Germline CDR1 is LGHDT and CDR2 is YNNKEL (reference sequence). CDR3 amino acids: CASSRADTQYF. The CDR3 DNA is TGTGCCAGCAGCCGCGCAGATACGCAGTATTTT.

This clone is a singleton in its sample. The CDR3 nucleotides are TGTGCCAGCAGCCCCGATCGGTCGAACACCGGGGAGCTGTTTTTT. Its protein is CASSPDRSNTGELFF. J is TRBJ2-2 and V is TRBV7-2, with D unresolved. The germline V gene has CDR1 SGHTA and CDR2 FQGNSA. Trimming removed 5 bases from V and 0 bases from J, with 10 bases in between. The length of the CDR3 is 15 residues. The full variable domain, completed using reference TRBV7-2 and TRBJ2-2, is GAGVSQSPSNKVTEKGKDVELRCDPISGHTALYWYRQSLGQGLEFLIYFQGNSAPDKSGLPSDRFSAERTGGSVSTLTIQRTQQEDSAVYLCASSPDRSNTGELFFGEGSRLTVL.

This clone was counted only a few times. The chain joins TRBV27 to TRBJ1-2; 9 bases align to TRBD1. The junction had 4 bases not matched to a gene; V was cut back by 6 bases and J by 2 bases. CDR1 MNHEY and CDR2 SMNVEV come from the germline V gene (reference sequence). This CDR3 has 14 amino acids. The CDR3: CASRRTGANYGYTF. CDR3 coding DNA: TGTGCCAGCAGGAGGACAGGGGCCAACTATGGCTACACCTTC.

The table lists this clone with many counts. This chain connects TRBV2 to TRBJ1-2, with a possible D match to TRBD1 (6 bases). The ends were cut back, 10 bases at V and 2 bases at J, with 17 bases in the middle. The germline gives CDR1 SNHLY, CDR2 FYNNEI. This CDR3 has 14 residues. CDR3 nucleotides: TGTGCCACCTCTCCCGACAGGTTCAACTATGGCTACACCTTC. Encoded protein: CATSPDRFNYGYTF.

The J gene is TRBJ2-7, the V gene TRBV27; 12 bases are shared with TRBD1. V trimming: 5 bases; J trimming: 9 bases; junction bases outside the gene matches: 8. The CDR3 spans 14 residues. The V gene's germline CDR1 is MNHEY and CDR2 SMNVEV (reference sequence). DNA of the CDR3: TGTGCCAGCAGTACCCGGGACAGGGGGCGTGTGCAGTACTTC. Protein product: CASSTRDRGRVQYF.